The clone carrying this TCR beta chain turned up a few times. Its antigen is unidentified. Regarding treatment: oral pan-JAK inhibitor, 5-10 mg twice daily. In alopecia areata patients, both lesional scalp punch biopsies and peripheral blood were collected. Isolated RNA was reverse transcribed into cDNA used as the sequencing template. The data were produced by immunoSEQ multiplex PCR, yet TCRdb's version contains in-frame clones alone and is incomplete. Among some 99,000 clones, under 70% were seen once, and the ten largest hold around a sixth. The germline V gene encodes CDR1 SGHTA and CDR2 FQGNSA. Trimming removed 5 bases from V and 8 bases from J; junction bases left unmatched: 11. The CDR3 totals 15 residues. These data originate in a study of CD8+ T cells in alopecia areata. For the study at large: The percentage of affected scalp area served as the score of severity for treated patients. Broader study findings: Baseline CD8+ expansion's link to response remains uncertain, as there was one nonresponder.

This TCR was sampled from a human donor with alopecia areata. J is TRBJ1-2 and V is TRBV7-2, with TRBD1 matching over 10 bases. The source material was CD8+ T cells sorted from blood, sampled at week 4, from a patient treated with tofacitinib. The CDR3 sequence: CASSPGTGVVVGYTF. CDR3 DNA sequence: TGTGCCAGCAGCCCCGGGACAGGGGTCGTTGTCGGCTACACCTTC.